This T cell receptor beta chain emerged from a study of blood T cell repertoires in COVID-19. Overall study context: Sites in the United States, Italy and Spain provided acute and convalescent COVID-19 samples. T cells, B-cell-depleted T cells, or PBMCs provided the cDNA or gDNA that served as material.

Authors' methods: Nucleated cell counts were estimated from reference gene primer amplification. Assay used: immunoSEQ multiplex PCR; TCRdb lists only in-frame clones, some missing. The V and J calls and the clone size are those of that table, but D and trimming were determined from the DNA. The sample includes 110,000 or so clones, 75% to 90% of them seen just once. The germline V and J ends were trimmed by 9 bases and 13 bases, with 13 bases remaining between them. The CDR3 contains 11 residues. Germline V CDR1 and CDR2: LNHDA, SQIVND (reference sequence). The sample was peripheral blood. The chain links TRBV19 to TRBJ1-6; no reliable D call. The receptor was derived from a woman between 50 and 59 years old with acute or convalescent COVID-19. CDR3 sequence: CARPRVSPLHF. The CDR3, as DNA: TGTGCCAGACCGAGGGTGTCCCCCCTCCACTTT.